Sequencing of this T cell receptor beta chain was carried out in a study of T cell repertoires in cytomegalovirus infection (dated by TCRdb to about 2019). Notes on the research overall: Because public TCR beta signatures pointed to carriage of CMV infection together with the matching HLA type, the HLA type of each donor mattered for the analysis. What the authors observed across the whole study: Carriers of CMV infection plus the relevant HLA type were discriminated by the cumulative frequency of public TCR beta family members in the study cohort and in an independent approximately 360-donor cohort. In the ex vivo response, HLA-C-restricted CMV-specific TCR beta clonotypes were dominant, and in two of eight donors the single most frequent clonotype came from this HLA-C-restricted group.

Trimming costs V 2 bases and J 7 bases, and their ends lie 15 bases apart. Including cysteine and phenylalanine, the CDR3 has 15 amino acids. Of the read, only the CDR3 DNA is kept; its 45 bases are in frame from base 1. According to the germline V gene, CDR1 reads MDHEN and CDR2 reads SYDVKM. The sample was run on an Illumina HiSeq 1500. In TCRdb, the public reads were trimmed at Q25 with fastp and aligned with MiXCR, with productive beta chains retained. Each entry is one CDR3 protein sequence, shown with its most common DNA and genes. The table for this sample lists 310,000 or so distinct CDR3 sequences; around a sixth of them were counted only once. The ten largest account for around 12% of the sample. Comment on this clonotype: Its target antigen remains unknown. Per-nucleotide qualities are absent, and no much larger clonotype sits a single base away.

Sequencing was carried out using PBMCs. Rearrangement joined TRBV28 to TRBJ1-5; the D gene is perhaps TRBD1, on 5 matching bases. The origin of this receptor is a human donor in good health (CMV status not recorded). Some clones in this sample may be carry-over from other donors' samples. The sequenced DNA: TGTGCCAGCAGTTTAGGCGCGGGGCGTGGGCAGCCCCAGCATTTT. Protein translation: CASSLGAGRGQPQHF.